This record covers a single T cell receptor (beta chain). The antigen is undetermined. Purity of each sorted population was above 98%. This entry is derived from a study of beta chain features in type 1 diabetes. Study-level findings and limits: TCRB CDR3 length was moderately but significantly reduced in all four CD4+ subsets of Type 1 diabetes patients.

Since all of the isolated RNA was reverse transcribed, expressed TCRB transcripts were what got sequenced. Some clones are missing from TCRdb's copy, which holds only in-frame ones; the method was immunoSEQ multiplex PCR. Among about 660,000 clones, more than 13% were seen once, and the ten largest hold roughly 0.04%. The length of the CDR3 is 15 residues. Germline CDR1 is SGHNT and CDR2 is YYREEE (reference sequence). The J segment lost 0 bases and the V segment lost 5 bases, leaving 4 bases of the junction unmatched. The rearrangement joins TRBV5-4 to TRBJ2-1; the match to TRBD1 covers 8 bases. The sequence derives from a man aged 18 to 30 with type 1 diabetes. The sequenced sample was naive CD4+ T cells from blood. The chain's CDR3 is CASSPGTGSYNEQFF. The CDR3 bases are TGTGCCAGCAGTCCCGGGACAGGCTCCTACAATGAGCAGTTCTTC. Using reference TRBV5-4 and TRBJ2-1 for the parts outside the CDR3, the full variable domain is ETGVTQSPTHLIKTRGQQVTLRCSSQSGHNTVSWYQQALGQGPQFIFQYYREEENGRGNFPPRFSGLQFPNYSSELNVNALELDDSALYLCASSPGTGSYNEQFFGPGTRLTVL.